This T cell receptor beta chain was captured in a study of vaccination and CD4 T cells after COVID-19. Stated treatment: roughly 11-day PBMC culture with coronavirus spike peptide pools or control peptides (ViraFEST assay). The germline V and J ends were trimmed by 1 base and 0 bases, with 10 bases remaining between them. Germline V gene data show CDR1 as SGHTA and CDR2 as FQGNSA. The length of the CDR3 is 17 residues. With regard to this clonotype: Its cognate antigen is unknown.

The Oncomine TCR Beta short-read assay was applied to DNA of cultured CD4+ T cells. TCRdb independently ran MiXCR on the PCR reads; one entry per CDR3 protein. The sample holds 15,000 to 20,000 distinct CDR3 sequences; under 65% are singletons and the top ten take around 9.6%. The source was CD4+ T cells from blood, cultured in vitro, collected after SARS-CoV-2 vaccination. The genes are TRBV7-2 and TRBJ1-6; D is ambiguous. This TCR came from a human donor who had recovered from COVID-19. CDR3 residues: CASSLGSRSSYNSPLHF. The CDR3 DNA sequence: TGTGCCAGCAGCTTAGGATCGAGGAGCTCCTATAATTCACCCCTCCACTTT. Combining the CDR3 with reference TRBV7-2 and TRBJ1-6 gives the whole variable domain GAGVSQSPSNKVTEKGKDVELRCDPISGHTALYWYRQSLGQGLEFLIYFQGNSAPDKSGLPSDRFSAERTGGSVSTLTIQRTQQEDSAVYLCASSLGSRSSYNSPLHFGNGTRLTVT.